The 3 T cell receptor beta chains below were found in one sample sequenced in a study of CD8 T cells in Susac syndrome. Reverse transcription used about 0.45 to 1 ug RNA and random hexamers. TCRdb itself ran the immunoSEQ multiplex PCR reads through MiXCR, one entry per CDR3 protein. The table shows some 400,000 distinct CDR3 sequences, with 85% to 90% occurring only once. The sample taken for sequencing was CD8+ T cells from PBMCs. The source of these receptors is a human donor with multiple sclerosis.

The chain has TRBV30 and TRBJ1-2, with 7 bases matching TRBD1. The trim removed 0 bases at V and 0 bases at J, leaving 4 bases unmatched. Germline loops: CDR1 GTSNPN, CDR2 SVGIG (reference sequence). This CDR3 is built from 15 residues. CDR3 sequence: CAWSVRGLANYGYTF. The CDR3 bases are TGTGCCTGGAGTGTGAGGGGGCTAGCTAACTATGGCTACACCTTC. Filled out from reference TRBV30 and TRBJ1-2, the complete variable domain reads SQTIHQWPATLVQPVGSPLSLECTVEGTSNPNLYWYRQAAGRGLQLLFYSVGIGQISSEVPQNLSASRPQDRQFILSSKKLLLSDSGFYLCAWSVRGLANYGYTFGSGTRLTVV.

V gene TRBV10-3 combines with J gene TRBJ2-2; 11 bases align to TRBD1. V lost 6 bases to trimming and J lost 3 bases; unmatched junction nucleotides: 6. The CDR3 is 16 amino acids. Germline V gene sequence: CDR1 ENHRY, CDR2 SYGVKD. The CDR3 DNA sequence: TGTGCCATCAGGGGGGGACAGGGGGAGTACACCGGGGAGCTGTTTTTT. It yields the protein CAIRGGQGEYTGELFF.

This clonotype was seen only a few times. CDR3 amino acids: CASSLNPTNEKLFF. Here the CDR3 DNA reads TGTGCCAGCAGTCTAAATCCAACTAATGAAAAACTGTTTTTT. The gene calls are TRBV27 and TRBJ1-4, with D unresolved. CDR3 size: 14 residues. V shed 5 bases and J shed 0 bases, with 7 bases lying between them. Germline CDR1 reads MNHEY; CDR2 reads SMNVEV (reference sequence).